The text below deals with one TCR beta chain. Germline lookup yields CDR1 SNHLY and CDR2 FYNNEI. CDR3 size: 16 residues. V lost 3 bases, J lost 0 bases, and 14 bases lay in between. Graves' hyperthyroidism is called stable when ophthalmopathy does not progress within 18 months. Exclusion followed for patients with uncontrolled infection, other autoimmune disease, pregnancy or lactation. The PBMCs were sourced from fresh peripheral blood (about 10 ml). This record comes from a study of T cells in Graves' hyperthyroidism and ophthalmopathy. Study at large: Sampling of peripheral blood happened at initial diagnosis, prior to any treatment.

Amplified TCR beta CDR3 regions came from RNA transcripts. An initial round of RT-PCR targeting the TCR CDR3 relied on the HTBI primer set. TCRdb analysed the multiplex PCR reads with MiXCR anew, one entry per CDR3 protein. The repertoire consists of fewer than 650,000 distinct CDR3 sequences, with around 15% occurring once and the leading ten covering roughly 13%. This chain connects TRBV2 to TRBJ1-1; maybe TRBD1 (5 bases). Sample: blood. This clonotype was obtained from a woman aged 40 to 50 with Graves' hyperthyroidism. The CDR3 region is CASSEGPRDLNTEAFF. CDR3 DNA sequence: TGTGCCAGCAGTGAGGGCCCGAGGGACCTGAACACTGAAGCTTTCTTT.